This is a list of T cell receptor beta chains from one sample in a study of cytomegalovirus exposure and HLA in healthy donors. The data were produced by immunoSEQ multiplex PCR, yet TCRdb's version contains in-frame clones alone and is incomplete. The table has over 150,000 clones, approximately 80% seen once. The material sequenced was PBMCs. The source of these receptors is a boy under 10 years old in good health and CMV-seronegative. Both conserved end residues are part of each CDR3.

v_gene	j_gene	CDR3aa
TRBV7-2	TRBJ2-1	CASHPSPKWTHSYNEQFF
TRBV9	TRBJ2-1	CASSLSGENNEQFF
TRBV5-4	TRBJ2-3	CASSPGTRPTDTQYF
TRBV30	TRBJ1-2	CAWSRQGNIGYGYTF
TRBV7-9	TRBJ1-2	CASSLVGGYGYTF
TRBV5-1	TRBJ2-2	CASSLAGDLDTGELFF
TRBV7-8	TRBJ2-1	CASSLAGGTNNEQFF
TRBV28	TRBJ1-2	CASSSGTKPYGYTF
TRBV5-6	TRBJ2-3	CASSLVLGGTDTQYF
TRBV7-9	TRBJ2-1	CASSPLVGRGGYNEQFF
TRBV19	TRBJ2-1	CASGVQASSGRAEQFF
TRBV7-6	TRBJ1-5	CASSLLEGGPQHF
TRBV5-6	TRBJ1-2	CASSQQGMGGYTF
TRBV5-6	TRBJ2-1	CASSLEGPTGYNEQFF
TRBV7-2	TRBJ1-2	CASSLTGGTVGYTF
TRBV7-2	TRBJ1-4	CASSKQGVGTNEKLFF
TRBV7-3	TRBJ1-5	CASSLNPFKGSNQPQHF
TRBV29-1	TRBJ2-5	CSVEDRTAMETQYF
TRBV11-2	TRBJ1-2	CASSPTESYGYTF
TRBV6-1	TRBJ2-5	CASSDTGGIETQYF
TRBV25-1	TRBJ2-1	CASSVGDSYYNEQFF
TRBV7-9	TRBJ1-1	CASSLALVNTEAFF
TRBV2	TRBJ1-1	CASAKTGGGNTEAFF
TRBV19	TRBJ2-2	CASSIGTGFTGELFF
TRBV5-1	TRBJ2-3	CASSSRLAGGRDTQYF
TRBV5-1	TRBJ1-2	CASSPKSYRGIKDYGYTF
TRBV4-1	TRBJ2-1	CASSQDEVAGGNYNEQFF
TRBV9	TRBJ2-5	CASSVTGTIQETQYF
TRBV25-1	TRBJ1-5	CASSEWDRDGQPQHF
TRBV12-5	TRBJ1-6	CASGLGPNSPLHF
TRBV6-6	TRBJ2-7	CASTGTGTYEQYF
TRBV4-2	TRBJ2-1	CASSPRLAGEKNEQFF
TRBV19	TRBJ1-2	CASSPQGGPGLGYTF
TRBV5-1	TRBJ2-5	CASSGGGGFGQETQYF
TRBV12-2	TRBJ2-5	CASRLVSGYQETQYF